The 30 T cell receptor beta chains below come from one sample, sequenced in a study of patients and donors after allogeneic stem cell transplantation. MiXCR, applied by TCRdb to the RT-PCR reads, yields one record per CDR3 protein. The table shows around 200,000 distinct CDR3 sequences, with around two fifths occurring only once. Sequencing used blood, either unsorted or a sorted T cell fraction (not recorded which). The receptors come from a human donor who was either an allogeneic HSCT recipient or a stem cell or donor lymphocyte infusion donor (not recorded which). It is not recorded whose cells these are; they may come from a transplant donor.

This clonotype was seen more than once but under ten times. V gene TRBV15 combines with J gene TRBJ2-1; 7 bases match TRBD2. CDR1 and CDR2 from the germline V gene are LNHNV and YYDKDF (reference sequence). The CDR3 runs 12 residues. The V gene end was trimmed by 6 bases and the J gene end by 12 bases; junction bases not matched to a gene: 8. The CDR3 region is CATSTSRTRQFF. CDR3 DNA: TGTGCCACCAGTACTAGCCGGACTAGGCAGTTCTTC.

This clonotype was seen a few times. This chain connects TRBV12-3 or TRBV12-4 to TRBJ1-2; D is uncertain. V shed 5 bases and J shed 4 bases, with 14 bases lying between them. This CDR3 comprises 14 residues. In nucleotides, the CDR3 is TGTGCCAGCAGTGCACGACTCGTAGCCTATGGCTACACCTTC. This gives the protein CASSARLVAYGYTF.

Here the CDR3 reads CASSTGTGGYTF. The DNA for the CDR3 is TGCGCCAGCAGCACAGGGACGGGTGGCTACACCTTC. The genes are TRBV5-1 and TRBJ1-2, with D tentatively TRBD1 (6 bases). V lost 4 bases and J lost 7, with 11 bases in between. This CDR3 is built from 12 residues. Germline V lookup: CDR1 SGHRS, CDR2 YFSETQ.

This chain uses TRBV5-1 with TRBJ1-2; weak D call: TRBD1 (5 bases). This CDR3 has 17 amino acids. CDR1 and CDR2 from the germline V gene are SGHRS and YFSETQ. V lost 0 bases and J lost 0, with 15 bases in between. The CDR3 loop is CASSLAGTVEANYGYTF. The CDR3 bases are TGCGCCAGCAGCTTGGCCGGGACCGTAGAAGCTAACTATGGCTACACCTTC.

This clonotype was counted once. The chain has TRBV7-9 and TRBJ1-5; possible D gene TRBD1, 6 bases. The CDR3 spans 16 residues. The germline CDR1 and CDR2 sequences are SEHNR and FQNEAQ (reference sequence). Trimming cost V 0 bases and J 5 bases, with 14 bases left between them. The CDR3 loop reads CASSLATGGEYQPQHF. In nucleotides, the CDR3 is TGTGCCAGCAGCTTAGCGACGGGGGGCGAATATCAGCCCCAGCATTTT.

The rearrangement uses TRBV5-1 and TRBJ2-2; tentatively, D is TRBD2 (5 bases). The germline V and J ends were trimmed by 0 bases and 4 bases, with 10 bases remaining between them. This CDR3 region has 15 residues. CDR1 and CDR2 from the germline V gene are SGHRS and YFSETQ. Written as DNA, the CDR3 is TGCGCCAGCAGCTTGGATTGGGGAGCCACCGGGGAGCTGTTTTTT. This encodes CASSLDWGATGELFF.

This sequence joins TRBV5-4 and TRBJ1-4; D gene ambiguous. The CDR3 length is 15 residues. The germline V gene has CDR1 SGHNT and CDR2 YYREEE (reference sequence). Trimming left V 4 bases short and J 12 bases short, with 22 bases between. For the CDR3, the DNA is TGTGCCAGCAGCCTCCTCCCCCGGCCCTCTGAGGAACTGTTTTTT. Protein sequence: CASSLLPRPSEELFF.

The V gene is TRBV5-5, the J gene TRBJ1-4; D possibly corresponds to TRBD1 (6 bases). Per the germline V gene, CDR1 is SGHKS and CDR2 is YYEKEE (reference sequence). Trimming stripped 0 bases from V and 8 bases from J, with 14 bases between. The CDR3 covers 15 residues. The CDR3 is CASSLDQGFREKLFF. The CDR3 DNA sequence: TGTGCCAGCAGCTTGGACCAGGGGTTTCGGGAAAAACTGTTTTTT.

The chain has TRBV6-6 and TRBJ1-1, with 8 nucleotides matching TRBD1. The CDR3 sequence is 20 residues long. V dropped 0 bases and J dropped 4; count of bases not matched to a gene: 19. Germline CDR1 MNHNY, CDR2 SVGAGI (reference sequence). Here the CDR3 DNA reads TGTGCCAGCAGTTACTCCCTCGATAGGGTGACAGGGGAGTTGGGCACTGAAGCTTTCTTT. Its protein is CASSYSLDRVTGELGTEAFF.

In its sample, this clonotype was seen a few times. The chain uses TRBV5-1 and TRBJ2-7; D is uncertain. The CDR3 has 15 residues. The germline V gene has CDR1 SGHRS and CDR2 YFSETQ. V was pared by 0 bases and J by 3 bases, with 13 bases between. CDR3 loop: CASSLGGSSFYEQYF. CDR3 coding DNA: TGCGCCAGCAGCTTGGGAGGCTCCTCCTTCTACGAGCAGTACTTC.

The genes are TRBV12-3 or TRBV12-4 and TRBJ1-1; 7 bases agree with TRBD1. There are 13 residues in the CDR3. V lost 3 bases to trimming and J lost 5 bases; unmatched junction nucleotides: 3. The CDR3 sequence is CASSFQGGTEAFF. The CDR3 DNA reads TGTGCCAGCAGTTTTCAGGGGGGAACTGAAGCTTTCTTT.

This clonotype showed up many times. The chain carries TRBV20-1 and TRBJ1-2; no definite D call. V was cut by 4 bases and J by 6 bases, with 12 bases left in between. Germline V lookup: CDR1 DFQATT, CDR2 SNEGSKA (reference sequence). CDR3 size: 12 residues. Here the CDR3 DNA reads TGCAGTGCTACCCACGTGCGGCATGGCTACACCTTC. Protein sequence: CSATHVRHGYTF.

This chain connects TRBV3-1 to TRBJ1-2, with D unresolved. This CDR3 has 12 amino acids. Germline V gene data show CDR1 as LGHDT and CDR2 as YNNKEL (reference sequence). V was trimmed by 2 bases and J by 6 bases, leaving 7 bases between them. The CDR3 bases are TGTGCCAGCAGCCAACTCCCCAATGGCTACACCTTC. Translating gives CASSQLPNGYTF.

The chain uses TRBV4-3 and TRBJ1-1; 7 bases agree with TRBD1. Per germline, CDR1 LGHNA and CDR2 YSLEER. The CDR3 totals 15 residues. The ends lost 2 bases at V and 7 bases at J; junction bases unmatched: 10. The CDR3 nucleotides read TGCGCCAGCAGCCAAAGGGGGCGAGGAGTAGGTGAAGCTTTCTTT. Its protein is CASSQRGRGVGEAFF.

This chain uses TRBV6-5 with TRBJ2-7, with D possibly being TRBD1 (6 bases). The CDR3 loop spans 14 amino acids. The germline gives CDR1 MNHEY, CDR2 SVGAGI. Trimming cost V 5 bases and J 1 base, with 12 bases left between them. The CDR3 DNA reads TGTGCCAGCAGTACATACGGACAGTCCTACGAGCAGTACTTC. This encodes CASSTYGQSYEQYF.

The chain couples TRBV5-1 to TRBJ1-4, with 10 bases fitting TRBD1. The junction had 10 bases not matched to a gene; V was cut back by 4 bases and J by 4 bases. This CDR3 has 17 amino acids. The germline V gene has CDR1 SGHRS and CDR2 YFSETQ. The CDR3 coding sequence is TGCGCCAGCAGCATGCGGACAGGGGGACCACTTAATGAAAAACTGTTTTTT. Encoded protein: CASSMRTGGPLNEKLFF.

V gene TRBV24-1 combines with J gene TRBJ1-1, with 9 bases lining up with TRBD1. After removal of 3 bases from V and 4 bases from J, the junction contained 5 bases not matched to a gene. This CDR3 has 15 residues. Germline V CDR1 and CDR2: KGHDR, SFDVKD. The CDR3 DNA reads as TGTGCCACCAGTGATACTACAGGGGGCTTCACTGAAGCTTTCTTT. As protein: CATSDTTGGFTEAFF.

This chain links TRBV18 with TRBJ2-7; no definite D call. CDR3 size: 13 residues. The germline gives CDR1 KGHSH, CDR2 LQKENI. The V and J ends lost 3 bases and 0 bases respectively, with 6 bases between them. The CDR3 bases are TGTGCCAGCTCACCTCAGAACTCCTACGAGCAGTACTTC. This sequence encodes CASSPQNSYEQYF.

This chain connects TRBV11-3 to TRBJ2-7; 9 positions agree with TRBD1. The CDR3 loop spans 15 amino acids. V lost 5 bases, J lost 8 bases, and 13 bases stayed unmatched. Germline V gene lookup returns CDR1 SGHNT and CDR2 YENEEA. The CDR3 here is CASSSSGQGGMKQYF. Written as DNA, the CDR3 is TGTGCCAGCAGCAGCTCGGGACAGGGAGGAATGAAGCAGTACTTC.

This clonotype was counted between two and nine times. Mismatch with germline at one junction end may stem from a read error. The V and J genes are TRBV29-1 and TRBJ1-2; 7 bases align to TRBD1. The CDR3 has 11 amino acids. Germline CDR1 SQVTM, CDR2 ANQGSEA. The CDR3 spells CSVDTGAMNDF. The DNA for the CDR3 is TGCAGCGTTGATACAGGGGCCATGAACGACTTC.

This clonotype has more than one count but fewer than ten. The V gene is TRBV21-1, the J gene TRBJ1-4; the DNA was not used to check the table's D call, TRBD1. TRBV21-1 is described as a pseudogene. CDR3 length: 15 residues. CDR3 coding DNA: TGTGCCAGCAGCAAAGGGTCCGGGGCAGTTGAAAAACTGTTTTTT. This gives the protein CASSKGSGAVEKLFF.

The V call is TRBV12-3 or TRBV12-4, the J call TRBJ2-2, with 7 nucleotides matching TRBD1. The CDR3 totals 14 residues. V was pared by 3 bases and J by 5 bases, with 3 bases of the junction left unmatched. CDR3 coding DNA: TGTGCCAGCAGTTTCGAGACAGGGACCGGGGAGCTGTTTTTT. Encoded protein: CASSFETGTGELFF.

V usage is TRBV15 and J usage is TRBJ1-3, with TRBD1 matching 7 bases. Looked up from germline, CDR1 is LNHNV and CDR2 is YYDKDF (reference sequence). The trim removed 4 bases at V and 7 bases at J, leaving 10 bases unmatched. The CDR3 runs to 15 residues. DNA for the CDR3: TGTGCCACCAGCATGGCCCCCGTCAGGGGGAACACCATATATTTT. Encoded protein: CATSMAPVRGNTIYF.

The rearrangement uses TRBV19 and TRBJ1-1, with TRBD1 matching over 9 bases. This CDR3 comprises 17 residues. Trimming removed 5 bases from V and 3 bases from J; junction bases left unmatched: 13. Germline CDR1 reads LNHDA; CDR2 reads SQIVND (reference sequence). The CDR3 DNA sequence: TGTGCCAGTAGTGCATTAACAGGGGGCCCGCATGACACTGAAGCTTTCTTT. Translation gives CASSALTGGPHDTEAFF.

The CDR3 spells CASSLAGTVNYGYTF. CDR3 DNA: TGCGCCAGCAGCTTGGCCGGGACAGTAAATTATGGCTACACCTTC. The chain couples TRBV5-1 to TRBJ1-2, with 7 bases identical to TRBD1. Unmatched junction bases numbered 7, after V lost 0 bases and J lost 5 bases. This CDR3 spans 15 amino acids. Germline lookup yields CDR1 SGHRS and CDR2 YFSETQ.

CDR3 sequence (DNA): TGTGCCAGTAGTAGTCTGATCGCCTATGGCTACACCTTC. It codes for CASSSLIAYGYTF. The gene calls are TRBV19 and TRBJ1-2; D gene unclear. Germline CDR1 reads LNHDA; CDR2 reads SQIVND (reference sequence). There are 13 residues in the CDR3. The V gene lost 4 bases and the J gene lost 4 bases, with 10 bases spanning the gap.

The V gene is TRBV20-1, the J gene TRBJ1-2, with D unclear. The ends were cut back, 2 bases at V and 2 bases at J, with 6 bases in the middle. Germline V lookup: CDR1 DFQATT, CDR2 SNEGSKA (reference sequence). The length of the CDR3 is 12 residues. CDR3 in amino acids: CSARRQNYGYTF. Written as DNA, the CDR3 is TGCAGTGCTAGAAGGCAGAACTATGGCTACACCTTC.

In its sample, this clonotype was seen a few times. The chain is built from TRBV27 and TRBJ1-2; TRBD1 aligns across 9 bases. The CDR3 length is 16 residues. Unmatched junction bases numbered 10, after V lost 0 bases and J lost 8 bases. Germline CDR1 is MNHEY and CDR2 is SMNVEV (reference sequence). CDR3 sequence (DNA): TGTGCCAGCAGTTTATCTCCCGGGACAGGGTTAAGCGGCTACACCTTC. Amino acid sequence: CASSLSPGTGLSGYTF.

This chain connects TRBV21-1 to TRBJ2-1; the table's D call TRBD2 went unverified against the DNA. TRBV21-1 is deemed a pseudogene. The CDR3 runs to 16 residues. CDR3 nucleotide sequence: TGTGCCAGCAGCAAAGATGAGGGGGCTAGCGGGTATGAGCAGTTCTTC. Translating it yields CASSKDEGASGYEQFF.

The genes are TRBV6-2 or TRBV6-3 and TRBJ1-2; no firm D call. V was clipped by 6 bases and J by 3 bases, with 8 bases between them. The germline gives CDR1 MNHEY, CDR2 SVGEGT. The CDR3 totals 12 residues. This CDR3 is CASSPYHYGYTF. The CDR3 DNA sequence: TGTGCCAGCAGCCCGTACCACTATGGCTACACCTTC.